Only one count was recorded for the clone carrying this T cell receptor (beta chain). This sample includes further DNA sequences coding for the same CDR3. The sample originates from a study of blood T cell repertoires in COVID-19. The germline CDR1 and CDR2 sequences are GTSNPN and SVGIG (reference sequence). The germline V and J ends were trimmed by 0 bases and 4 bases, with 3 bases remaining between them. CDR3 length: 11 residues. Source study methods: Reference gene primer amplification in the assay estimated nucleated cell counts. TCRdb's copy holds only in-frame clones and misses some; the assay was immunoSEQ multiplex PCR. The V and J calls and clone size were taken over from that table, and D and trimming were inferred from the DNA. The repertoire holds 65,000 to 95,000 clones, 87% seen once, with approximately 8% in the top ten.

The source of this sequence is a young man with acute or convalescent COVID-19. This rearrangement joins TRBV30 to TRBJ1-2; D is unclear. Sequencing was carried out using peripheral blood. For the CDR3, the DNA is TGTGCCTGGAGTGTCCTCTATGGCTACACCTTC. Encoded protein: CAWSVLYGYTF. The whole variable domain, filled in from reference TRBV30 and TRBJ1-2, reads SQTIHQWPATLVQPVGSPLSLECTVEGTSNPNLYWYRQAAGRGLQLLFYSVGIGQISSEVPQNLSASRPQDRQFILSSKKLLLSDSGFYLCAWSVLYGYTFGSGTRLTVV.